The subject of this entry is one T cell receptor beta chain. Its antigen is as yet unknown. J lost 3 bases, V lost 7 bases, and 20 bases had no gene match. The CDR3 is 19 residues long. Germline CDR1 SGHAT, CDR2 FQNNGV. It was template switching that added a universal primer site, and there were unique molecular identifiers on the cDNA. TCRdb passed the 5' RACE reads through MiXCR, listing each CDR3 protein once. Of some 500,000 distinct CDR3 sequences detected, approximately 10% appear once; the ten largest clones hold 3%. This record belongs to a study of identical twins. Study-wide points: Cord blood's abundant beta clonotypes had fewer insertions, unlike memory repertoires.

These data also formed part of another study, on yellow fever vaccine responses in identical twins.

The genes are TRBV11-2 and TRBJ2-3; 9 bases are shared with TRBD1. This sequence was found in a woman in her late teens or twenties in good health. The sequenced sample consisted of PBMCs. CDR3 residues: CASTPWPDRGEVGTDTQYF. As DNA, the CDR3 is TGTGCCAGCACCCCCTGGCCCGACAGGGGGGAGGTCGGAACAGATACGCAGTATTTT.